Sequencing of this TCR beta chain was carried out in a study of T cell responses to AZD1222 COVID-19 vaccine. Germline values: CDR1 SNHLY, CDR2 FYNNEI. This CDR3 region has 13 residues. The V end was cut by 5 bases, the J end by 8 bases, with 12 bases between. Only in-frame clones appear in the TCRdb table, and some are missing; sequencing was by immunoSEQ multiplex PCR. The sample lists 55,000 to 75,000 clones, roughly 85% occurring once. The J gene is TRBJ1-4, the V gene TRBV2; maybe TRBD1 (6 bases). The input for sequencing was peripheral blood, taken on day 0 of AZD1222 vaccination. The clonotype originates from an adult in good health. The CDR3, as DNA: TGTGCCAGCAGTTTGACAGGTAGCGAAAAACTGTTTTTT. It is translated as CASSLTGSEKLFF.